This T cell receptor beta chain originates from a study of CD8+ T cells in alopecia areata. Study-level background: Among treated patients, oral tofacitinib was administered at 5 to 10 mg twice daily. Dosing spanned 6 to 18 months on tofacitinib, then 6 months off drug.

Notes on the study in general: Lesional scalp exceeded normal scalp in clonality, especially in alopecia totalis/universalis. When scalp samples are sequenced, resident alphabeta T cells of normal skin are also captured.

V shed 0 bases, J shed 6 bases, and the junction held 4 bases outside the gene matches. CDR1 is SGHDT, CDR2 YYEEEE, per germline. The CDR3 is 14 residues long. Treatment defined: oral pan-JAK inhibitor, 5-10 mg twice daily. cDNA serving as the sequencing template came from extracted, reverse transcribed RNA. Sequencing used immunoSEQ multiplex PCR; TCRdb keeps in-frame clones, though not all of them. The table records 200,000 to 250,000 clones, approximately 70% of them present only once. The count of this clone is one. Its antigen is undetermined. The chain uses TRBV5-6 and TRBJ1-1; 8 nucleotides align to TRBD1. The sample in question was CD4+ T cells sorted from blood, obtained at approximately week 42, from a patient treated with tofacitinib. This sequence originates from a human donor with alopecia areata. The CDR3 region is CASSLDRGTSEAFF. The CDR3 DNA reads TGTGCCAGCAGCTTGGACAGGGGGACGTCTGAAGCTTTCTTT.